A single sample gave rise to the 24 T cell receptor beta chains below, sequenced in a study of blood T cell repertoires in COVID-19. The assay was immunoSEQ multiplex PCR, and TCRdb's table has in-frame clones only and misses some. Seen here are about 360,000 clones, approximately 86% observed once, and the top ten hold 2.5% to 3.5%. Specimen: peripheral blood. The receptors originated from a human donor in a cohort sampled during active COVID-19.

V and J are TRBV19 and TRBJ1-6, with no clear D. Deletions cut 6 bases from V and 7 bases from J, with 25 bases between. Germline V gene sequence: CDR1 LNHDA, CDR2 SQIVND (reference sequence). The CDR3 loop spans 18 amino acids. CDR3 DNA: TGTGCCAGTAGCCTGCTGGAGGTCCAGGACCTCGGCAATTCACCCCTCCACTTT. It yields the protein CASSLLEVQDLGNSPLHF. The variable domain in full, with the rest retrieved from reference TRBV19 and TRBJ1-6, is DGGITQSPKYLFRKEGQNVTLSCEQNLNHDAMYWYRQDPGQGLRLIYYSQIVNDFQKGDIAEGYSVSREKKESFPLTVTSAQKNPTAFYLCASSLLEVQDLGNSPLHFGNGTRLTVT.

This chain uses TRBV14 with TRBJ2-7; possibly TRBD2 for D (5 bases). Germline assignment: CDR1 SGHDN and CDR2 FVKESK. Trimming removed 6 bases at V and 6 bases at J, with 15 bases between. The CDR3 length is 13 residues. The CDR3 reads CASSPRVSGEQYF. CDR3 nucleotides: TGTGCCAGCAGTCCGAGGGTGAGTGGCGAGCAGTACTTC.

This clone was detected a few times. The chain carries TRBV3-1 (or the pseudogene TRBV3-2) and TRBJ1-2, with 7 bases matching TRBD1. Germline V gene data show CDR1 as LGHDT and CDR2 as YNNKEL (reference sequence). The trim removed 4 bases at V and 8 bases at J, leaving 10 bases unmatched. The CDR3 extends over 14 amino acids. The CDR3 bases are TGTGCCAGCAGCCCAACGGGACAGAGGGGAGGCTACACCTTC. This translates into CASSPTGQRGGYTF.

This clone was seen just once. The chain recombines TRBV7-2 with TRBJ1-5; D might be TRBD1 (6 bases). This CDR3 has 14 amino acids. V lost 1 base and J lost 10, with 14 bases in between. Germline-derived CDR1 and CDR2 are SGHTA and FQGNSA. The CDR3 DNA follows: TGTGCCAGCAGCTTAGACAGCGGCAGGGGACCCCAGCATTTT. Its translation is CASSLDSGRGPQHF.

The CDR3 reads CASSQSRTSGIKNEQFF. The CDR3 DNA sequence: TGCGCCAGCAGCCAATCTAGGACTAGCGGGATCAAGAATGAGCAGTTCTTC. The J gene is TRBJ2-1, the V gene TRBV4-1; TRBD2 aligns across 12 bases. The germline V gene encodes CDR1 MGHRA and CDR2 YSYEKL. The CDR3 loop spans 17 amino acids. With 2 bases clipped from V and 7 bases from J, the junction kept 9 bases outside the gene matches.

The CDR3 nucleotides are TGTGCCAGCAGGCTAGCCCTTTACAATGAGCAGTTCTTC. Protein sequence: CASRLALYNEQFF. The chain joins TRBV12-3 or TRBV12-4 to TRBJ2-1; a possible D gene is TRBD2 (5 bases). The V end was cut by 6 bases, the J end by 4 bases, with 10 bases between. The CDR3 is 13 residues long.

This chain connects TRBV7-6 to TRBJ1-6; no definite D call. The germline V gene has CDR1 SGHVS and CDR2 FNYEAQ. Trimming left V 1 base short and J 6 bases short, with 13 bases between. The CDR3 spans 16 residues. The CDR3 DNA reads as TGTGCCAGCAGCTTAGGTATTCGGAAGCGTAATTCACCCCTCCACTTT. Amino acids: CASSLGIRKRNSPLHF.

This chain links TRBV6-1 with TRBJ1-1; 9 positions match TRBD1. The CDR3 is 16 residues long. J was trimmed by 5 bases and V by 4 bases; bases with no gene match: 11. Germline-derived CDR1 and CDR2 are MNHNS and SASEGT. The DNA for the CDR3 is TGTGCCAGCAGTGCCCGAAGGGGACAGGGAGGGACTGAAGCTTTCTTT. The encoded protein is CASSARRGQGGTEAFF.

This chain joins TRBV7-3 and TRBJ1-2; 9 bases fit TRBD1. After removal of 6 bases from V and 7 bases from J, the junction contained 9 bases not matched to a gene. CDR1 and CDR2 (germline): SGHTA, FQGTGA. The CDR3 has 14 residues. Here the CDR3 DNA reads TGTGCCAGCAGTCCGGACAGGGGAGGGGGTGGCTACACCTTC. Encoded protein: CASSPDRGGGGYTF.

This sequence joins TRBV4-2 and TRBJ1-4; 8 bases map to TRBD1. The germline V gene encodes CDR1 LGHNA and CDR2 YNFKEQ. The length of the CDR3 is 14 residues. Germline trimming cut 8 bases from V and 6 bases from J; bases unmatched to any gene: 8. The CDR3: CASQDGTGDEKLFF. In nucleotides, the CDR3 is TGTGCCAGCCAGGACGGGACAGGAGATGAAAAACTGTTTTTT.

The chain combines TRBV5-4 with TRBJ2-5; 8 bases are a match to TRBD1. Germline V CDR1 and CDR2: SGHNT, YYREEE (reference sequence). CDR3 length: 15 amino acids. Trimming at V came to 0 bases and at J to 4 bases, leaving 5 bases not matched to a gene. This CDR3 reads CASSLGTGYRETQYF. The CDR3 DNA reads as TGTGCCAGCAGCTTGGGGACAGGGTATAGAGAGACCCAGTACTTC.

The V gene is TRBV11-2, the J gene TRBJ2-4; 7 bases map to TRBD1. The trim removed 2 bases at V and 1 base at J, leaving 14 bases unmatched. Germline assignment: CDR1 SGHAT and CDR2 FQNNGV. The CDR3 consists of 19 residues. DNA of the CDR3: TGTGCCAGCAGCTTACCCGGGAAACAGGGGTTCGGGGCCAAAAACATTCAGTACTTC. Translating it yields CASSLPGKQGFGAKNIQYF.

This sequence joins TRBV5-1 and TRBJ2-2; D may be TRBD1 (7 bases). V was clipped by 4 bases and J by 6 bases, with 19 bases between them. Germline V gene data show CDR1 as SGHRS and CDR2 as YFSETQ. The CDR3 runs 16 residues. CDR3 amino acids: CASSRSTGEAAGELFF. The CDR3 nucleotides read TGCGCCAGCAGCCGATCTACAGGGGAGGCAGCCGGGGAGCTGTTTTTT.

The chain is built from TRBV4-1 and TRBJ2-4; D ambiguous. The CDR3 consists of 19 residues. The V end lost 0 bases, the J end lost 7 bases, and 25 bases lay between the germline ends. The germline gives CDR1 MGHRA, CDR2 YSYEKL. The CDR3, as DNA: TGCGCCAGCAGCCAAGAAGCCCCCCACGAAGCAGGTGGCGCGAACATTCAGTACTTC. It codes for CASSQEAPHEAGGANIQYF.

This clone was seen only once. The chain links TRBV7-3 to TRBJ2-2, with D maybe TRBD1 (5 bases). V was cut by 5 bases and J by 6 bases, with 19 bases left in between. This CDR3 comprises 16 residues. Germline V gives CDR1 SGHTA, CDR2 FQGTGA. CDR3 protein: CASSPPGPTVPGELFF. The CDR3 nucleotides read TGTGCCAGCAGCCCCCCCGGACCGACAGTCCCCGGGGAGCTGTTTTTT.

The chain carries TRBV18 and TRBJ2-6; TRBD1 agrees at 11 bases. Germline V gene lookup returns CDR1 KGHSH and CDR2 LQKENI. V was clipped by 3 bases and J by 0 bases; unmatched bases: 4. The CDR3 has 18 residues. CDR3 DNA sequence: TGTGCCAGCTCACCCGGGACAGGGGGTAGCTCTGGGGCCAACGTCCTGACTTTC. Translated, it gives CASSPGTGGSSGANVLTF.

The chain recombines TRBV4-1 with TRBJ2-1; possibly TRBD2 for D (5 bases). V lost 3 bases to trimming and J lost 8 bases, with 14 bases between them. Germline CDR1 is MGHRA and CDR2 is YSYEKL. This CDR3 is 14 amino acids long. This CDR3 is CASSHPLGSDEQFF. The CDR3, as DNA: TGCGCCAGCAGCCACCCCCTAGGGAGCGATGAGCAGTTCTTC.

This sequence joins TRBV15 and TRBJ1-3; a possible D gene is TRBD1 (6 bases). The CDR3 contains 14 residues. Per the germline V gene, CDR1 is LNHNV and CDR2 is YYDKDF (reference sequence). Trimming shortened V by 2 bases and J by 1 base, and 6 bases separated the two germline ends. The chain's CDR3 is CATSRTGSGNTIYF. The DNA for the CDR3 is TGTGCCACCAGCAGAACAGGGTCTGGAAACACCATATATTTT.

This clone was recorded once. J is TRBJ1-4 and V is TRBV3-1 (or the pseudogene TRBV3-2); no definite D call. The CDR3 runs 12 residues. V shed 3 bases and J shed 7 bases, with 6 bases lying between them. Germline lookup yields CDR1 LGHDT and CDR2 YNNKEL (reference sequence). The CDR3, as DNA: TGTGCCAGCAGCCAGAGAGCTGAAAAACTGTTTTTT. Translation gives CASSQRAEKLFF.

The rearrangement uses TRBV5-1 and TRBJ2-5; 7 positions match TRBD2. Per germline, CDR1 SGHRS and CDR2 YFSETQ. The CDR3 consists of 15 residues. V trimming: 0 bases; J trimming: 3 bases; junction bases outside the gene matches: 5. The CDR3 reads CASSLGGRAEETQYF. CDR3 bases: TGCGCCAGCAGCTTGGGAGGGAGGGCCGAAGAGACCCAGTACTTC.

The chain uses TRBV4-1 and TRBJ1-5, with D uncertain. Germline loops: CDR1 MGHRA, CDR2 YSYEKL. The CDR3 spans 15 residues. V was cut by 1 base and J by 10 bases, with 17 bases left in between. CDR3 in amino acids: CASSQAGALKAPQHF. CDR3 DNA sequence: TGCGCCAGCAGCCAAGCTGGAGCCCTTAAGGCTCCCCAGCATTTT.

V is TRBV2 and J is TRBJ1-2, with 7 bases lining up with TRBD1. CDR3 length equals 15 residues. V shed 7 bases and J 4 bases; nucleotides not matched to a gene: 12. Germline assignment: CDR1 SNHLY and CDR2 FYNNEI. The CDR3 here is CASTRGDSRLYGYTF. DNA for the CDR3: TGTGCCAGCACAAGAGGGGACAGCCGCCTCTATGGCTACACCTTC.

V usage is TRBV3-1 (or the pseudogene TRBV3-2) and J usage is TRBJ2-7; TRBD2 might be the D (5 bases). The CDR3 has 13 residues. Germline assignment: CDR1 LGHDT and CDR2 YNNKEL (reference sequence). Trimming removed 4 bases at V and 4 bases at J, with 11 bases between. The DNA for the CDR3 is TGTGCCAGCAGCCCGCGGACGGGGTACGAGCAGTACTTC. It encodes CASSPRTGYEQYF.

V usage is TRBV4-1 and J usage is TRBJ2-7; 8 bases map to TRBD1. With 3 bases clipped from V and 2 bases from J, the junction kept 6 bases outside the gene matches. The germline CDR1 and CDR2 sequences are MGHRA and YSYEKL. The CDR3 extends over 15 amino acids. The CDR3 loop is CASSQLQGDAYEQYF. The CDR3 coding sequence is TGCGCCAGCAGCCAGCTACAGGGGGACGCCTACGAGCAGTACTTC.